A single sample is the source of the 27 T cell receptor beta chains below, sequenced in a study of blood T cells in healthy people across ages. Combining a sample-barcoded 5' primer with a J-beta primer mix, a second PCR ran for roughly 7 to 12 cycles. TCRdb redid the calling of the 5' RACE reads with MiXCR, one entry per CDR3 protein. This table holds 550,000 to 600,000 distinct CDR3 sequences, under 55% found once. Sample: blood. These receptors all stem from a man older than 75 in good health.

The CDR3 here is CASIRRAGNTEAFF. The CDR3 nucleotides are TGTGCCAGCATAAGACGGGCCGGGAACACTGAAGCTTTCTTT. J is TRBJ1-1 and V is TRBV27; no firm D call. V lost 7 bases, J lost 1 base, and 13 bases lay in between. Germline lookup yields CDR1 MNHEY and CDR2 SMNVEV (reference sequence). This CDR3 contains 14 residues.

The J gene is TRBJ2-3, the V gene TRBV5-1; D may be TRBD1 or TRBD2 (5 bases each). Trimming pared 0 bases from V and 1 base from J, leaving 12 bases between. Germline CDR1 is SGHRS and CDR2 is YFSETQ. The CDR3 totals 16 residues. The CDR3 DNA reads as TGCGCCAGCAGCTTGGACTTCGGGGCTGGCACAGATACGCAGTATTTT. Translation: CASSLDFGAGTDTQYF.

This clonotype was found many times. The CDR3: CASSRQGSDYGYTF. CDR3 coding DNA: TGTGCCAGCAGTCGGCAGGGTAGCGACTATGGCTACACCTTC. This rearrangement joins TRBV6-5 to TRBJ1-2; perhaps TRBD1 as D (5 bases). Germline V gene data show CDR1 as MNHEY and CDR2 as SVGAGI. This CDR3 contains 14 residues. V shed 5 bases and J shed 3 bases, with 13 bases lying between them.

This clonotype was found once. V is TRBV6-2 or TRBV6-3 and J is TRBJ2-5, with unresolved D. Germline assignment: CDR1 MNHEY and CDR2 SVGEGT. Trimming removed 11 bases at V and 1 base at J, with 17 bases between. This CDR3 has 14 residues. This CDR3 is CAPIGFGFQETQYF. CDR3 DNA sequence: TGTGCCCCTATCGGTTTCGGGTTCCAAGAGACCCAGTACTTC.

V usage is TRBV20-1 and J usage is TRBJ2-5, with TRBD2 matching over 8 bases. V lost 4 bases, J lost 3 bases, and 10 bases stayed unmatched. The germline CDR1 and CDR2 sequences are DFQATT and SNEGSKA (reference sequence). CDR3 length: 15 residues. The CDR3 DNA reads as TGCAGTGCTATAGACGGGAGGGGATCGAAAGAGACCCAGTACTTC. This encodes CSAIDGRGSKETQYF.

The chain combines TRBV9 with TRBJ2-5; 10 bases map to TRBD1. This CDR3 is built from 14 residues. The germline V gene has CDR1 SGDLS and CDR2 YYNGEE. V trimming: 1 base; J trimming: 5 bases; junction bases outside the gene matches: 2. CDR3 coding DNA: TGTGCCAGCAGCGTAATGACAGGGGGCGAGACCCAGTACTTC. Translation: CASSVMTGGETQYF.

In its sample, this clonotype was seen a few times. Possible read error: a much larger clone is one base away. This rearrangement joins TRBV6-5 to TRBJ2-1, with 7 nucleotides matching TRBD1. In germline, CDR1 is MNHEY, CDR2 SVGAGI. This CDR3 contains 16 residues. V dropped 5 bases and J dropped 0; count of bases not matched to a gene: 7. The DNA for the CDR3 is TGTGCCAGCAGTCGACAGGGAGTAAGCTCCTACAATGAGCAGTTCTTC. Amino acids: CASSRQGVSSYNEQFF.

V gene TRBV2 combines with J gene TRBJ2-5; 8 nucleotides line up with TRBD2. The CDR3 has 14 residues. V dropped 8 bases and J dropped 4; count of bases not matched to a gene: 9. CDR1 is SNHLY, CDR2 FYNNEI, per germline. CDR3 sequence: CASGRAGEGETQYF. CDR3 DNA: TGTGCCAGCGGAAGAGCGGGAGAGGGAGAGACCCAGTACTTC.

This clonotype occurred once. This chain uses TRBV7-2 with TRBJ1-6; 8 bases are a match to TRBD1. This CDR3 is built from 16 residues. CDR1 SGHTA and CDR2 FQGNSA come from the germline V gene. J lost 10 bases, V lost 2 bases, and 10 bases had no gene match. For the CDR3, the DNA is TGTGCCAGCAGCTTATTGCCAGGGGGCGAAGGGTCACCCCTCCACTTT. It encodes CASSLLPGGEGSPLHF.

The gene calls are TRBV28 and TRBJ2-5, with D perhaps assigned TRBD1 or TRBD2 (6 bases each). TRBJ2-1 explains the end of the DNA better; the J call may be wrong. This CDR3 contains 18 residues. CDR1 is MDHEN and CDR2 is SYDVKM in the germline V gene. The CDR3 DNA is TGTGCCAGCAGTTTTTATGGGCGATGGGGGGCTTCCCAAGAGACCCAGTTCTTC. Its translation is CASSFYGRWGASQETQFF.

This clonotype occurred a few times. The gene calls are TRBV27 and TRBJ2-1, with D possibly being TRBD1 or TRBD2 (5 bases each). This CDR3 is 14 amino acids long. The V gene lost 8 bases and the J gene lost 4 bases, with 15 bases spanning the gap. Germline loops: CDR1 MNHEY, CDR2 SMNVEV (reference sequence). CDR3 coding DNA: TGTGCCAGCGCCGGGGACGGTACGTACAATGAGCAGTTCTTC. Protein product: CASAGDGTYNEQFF.

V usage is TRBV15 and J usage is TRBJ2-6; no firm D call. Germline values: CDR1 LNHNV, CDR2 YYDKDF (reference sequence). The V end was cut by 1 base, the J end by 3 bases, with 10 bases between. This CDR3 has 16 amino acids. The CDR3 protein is CATSRARFYGANVLTF. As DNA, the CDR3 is TGTGCCACCAGCAGAGCCCGGTTTTATGGGGCCAACGTCCTGACTTTC.

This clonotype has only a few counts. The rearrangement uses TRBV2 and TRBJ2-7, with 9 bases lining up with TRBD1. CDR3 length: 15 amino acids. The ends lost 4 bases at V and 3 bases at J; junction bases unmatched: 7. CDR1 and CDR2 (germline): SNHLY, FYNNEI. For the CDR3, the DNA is TGTGCCAGCAGTGGGACAGGGGCTATGGTCTACGAGCAGTACTTC. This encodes CASSGTGAMVYEQYF.

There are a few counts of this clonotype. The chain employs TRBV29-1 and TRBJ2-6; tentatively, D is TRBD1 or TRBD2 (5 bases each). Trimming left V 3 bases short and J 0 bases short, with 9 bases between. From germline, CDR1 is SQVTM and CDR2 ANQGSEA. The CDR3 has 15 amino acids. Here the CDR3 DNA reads TGCAGCGTTGATGGTGGGGGCTCTGGGGCCAACGTCCTGACTTTC. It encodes CSVDGGGSGANVLTF.

The CDR3 here is CASSSSAADYEQYF. As DNA, the CDR3 is TGTGCCAGCAGCTCGTCCGCAGCGGACTACGAGCAGTACTTC. The chain recombines TRBV7-2 with TRBJ2-5; D is perhaps TRBD2 (5 bases). TRBJ2-7 explains the end of the DNA better; the J call may be wrong. The CDR3 has 14 amino acids. In germline, CDR1 is SGHTA, CDR2 FQGNSA.

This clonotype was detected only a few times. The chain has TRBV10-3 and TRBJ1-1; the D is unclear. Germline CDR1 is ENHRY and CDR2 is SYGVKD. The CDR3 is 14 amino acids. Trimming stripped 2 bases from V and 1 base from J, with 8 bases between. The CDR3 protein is CAISEAGPNTEAFF. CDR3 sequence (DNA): TGTGCCATCAGTGAGGCAGGCCCGAACACTGAAGCTTTCTTT.

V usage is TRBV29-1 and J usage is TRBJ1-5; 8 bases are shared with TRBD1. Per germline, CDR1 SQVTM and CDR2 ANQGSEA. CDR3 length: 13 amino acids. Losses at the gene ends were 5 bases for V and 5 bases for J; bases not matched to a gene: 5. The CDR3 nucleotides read TGCAGCGTTCGGACAGGGCCGGATCAGCCCCAGCATTTT. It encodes CSVRTGPDQPQHF.

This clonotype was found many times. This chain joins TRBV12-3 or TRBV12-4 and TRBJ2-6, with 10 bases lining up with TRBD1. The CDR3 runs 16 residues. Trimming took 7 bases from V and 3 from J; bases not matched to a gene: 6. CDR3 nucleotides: TGTGCCAGCACCAGACAGGGGGCTAGTGGGGCCAACGTCCTGACTTTC. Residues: CASTRQGASGANVLTF.

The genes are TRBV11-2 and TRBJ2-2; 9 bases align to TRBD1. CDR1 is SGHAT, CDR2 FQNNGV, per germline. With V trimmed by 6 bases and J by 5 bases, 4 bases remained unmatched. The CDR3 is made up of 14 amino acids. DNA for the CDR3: TGTGCCAGCAGGCTAGGGACAGGGACCGGGGAGCTGTTTTTT. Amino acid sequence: CASRLGTGTGELFF.

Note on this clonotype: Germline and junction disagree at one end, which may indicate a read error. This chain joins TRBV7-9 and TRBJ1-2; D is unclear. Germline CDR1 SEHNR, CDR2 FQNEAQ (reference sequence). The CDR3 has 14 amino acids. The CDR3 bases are TGTTCCAGCAGCCCCGGTGGGCCCAACTATGGCTACACCTTC. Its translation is CSSSPGGPNYGYTF.

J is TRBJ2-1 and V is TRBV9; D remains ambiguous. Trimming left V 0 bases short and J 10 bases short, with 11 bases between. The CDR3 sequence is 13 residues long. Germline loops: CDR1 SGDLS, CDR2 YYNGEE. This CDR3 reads CASSVGPQLEQFF. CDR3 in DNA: TGTGCCAGCAGCGTAGGACCCCAGTTGGAGCAGTTCTTC. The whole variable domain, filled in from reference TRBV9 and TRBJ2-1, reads DSGVTQTPKHLITATGQRVTLRCSPRSGDLSVYWYQQSLDQGLQFLIQYYNGEERAKGNILERFSAQQFPDLHSELNLSSLELGDSALYFCASSVGPQLEQFFGPGTRLTVL.

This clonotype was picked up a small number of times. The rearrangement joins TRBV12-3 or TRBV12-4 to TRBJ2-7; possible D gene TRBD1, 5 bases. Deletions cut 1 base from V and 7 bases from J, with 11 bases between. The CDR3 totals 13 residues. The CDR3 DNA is TGTGCCAGCAGTTTAGAATCAAGGGGAGAGCAGTACTTC. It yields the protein CASSLESRGEQYF.

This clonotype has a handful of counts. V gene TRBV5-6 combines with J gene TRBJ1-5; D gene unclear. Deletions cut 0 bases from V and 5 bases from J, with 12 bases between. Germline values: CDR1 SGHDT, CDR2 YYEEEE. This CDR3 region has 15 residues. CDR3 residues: CASSLAGRTDQPQHF. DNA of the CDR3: TGTGCCAGCAGCTTGGCCGGGAGAACCGATCAGCCCCAGCATTTT.

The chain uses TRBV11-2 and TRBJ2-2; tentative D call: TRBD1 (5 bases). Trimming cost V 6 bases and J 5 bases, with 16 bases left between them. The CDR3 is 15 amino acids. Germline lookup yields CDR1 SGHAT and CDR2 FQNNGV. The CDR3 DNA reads TGTGCCAGCAGTCCCCAGAATCAGGGAACCGGGGAGCTGTTTTTT. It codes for CASSPQNQGTGELFF.

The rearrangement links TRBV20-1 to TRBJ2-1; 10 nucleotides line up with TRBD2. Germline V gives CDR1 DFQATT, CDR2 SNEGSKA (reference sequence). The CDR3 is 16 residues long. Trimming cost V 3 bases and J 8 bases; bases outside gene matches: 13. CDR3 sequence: CSARASGSPSGHEQFF. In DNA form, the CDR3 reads TGCAGTGCTAGGGCTAGCGGGAGTCCCTCGGGACATGAGCAGTTCTTC.

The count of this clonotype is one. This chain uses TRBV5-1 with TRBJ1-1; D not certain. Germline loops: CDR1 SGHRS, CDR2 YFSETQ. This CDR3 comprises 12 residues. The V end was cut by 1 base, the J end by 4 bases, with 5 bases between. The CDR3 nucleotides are TGCGCCAGCAGCTTGCCGGCCACTGAAGCTTTCTTT. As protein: CASSLPATEAFF.

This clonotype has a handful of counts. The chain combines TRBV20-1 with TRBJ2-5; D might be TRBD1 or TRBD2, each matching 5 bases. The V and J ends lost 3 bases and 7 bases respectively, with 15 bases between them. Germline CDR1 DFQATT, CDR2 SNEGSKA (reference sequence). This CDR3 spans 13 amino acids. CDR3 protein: CSASGRDGWTQYF. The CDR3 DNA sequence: TGCAGTGCTAGTGGCAGGGACGGATGGACCCAGTACTTC.